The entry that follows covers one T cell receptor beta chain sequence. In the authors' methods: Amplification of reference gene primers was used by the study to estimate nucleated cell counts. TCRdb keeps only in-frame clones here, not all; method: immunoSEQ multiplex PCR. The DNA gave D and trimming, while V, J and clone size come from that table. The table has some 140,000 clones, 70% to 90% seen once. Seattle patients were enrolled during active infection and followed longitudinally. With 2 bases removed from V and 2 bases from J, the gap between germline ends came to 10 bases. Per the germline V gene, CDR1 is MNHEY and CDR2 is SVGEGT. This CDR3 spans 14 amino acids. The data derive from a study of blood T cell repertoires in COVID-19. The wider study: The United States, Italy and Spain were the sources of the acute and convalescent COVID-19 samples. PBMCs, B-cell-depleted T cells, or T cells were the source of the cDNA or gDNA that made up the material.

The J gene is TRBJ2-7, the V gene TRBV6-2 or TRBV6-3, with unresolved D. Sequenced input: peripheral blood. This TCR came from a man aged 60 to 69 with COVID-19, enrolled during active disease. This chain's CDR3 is CASSYGGAAYEQYF. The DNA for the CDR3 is TGTGCCAGCAGTTACGGCGGCGCAGCCTACGAGCAGTACTTC.